The T cell receptor (beta chain) under discussion was sequenced for a study of T-cell reconstitution after alpha-beta-depleted transplantation in children (dated by TCRdb to between 2015 and 2016). Notes on the research overall: Using TCR repertoire profiling, the study quantitatively followed how T-cell immune reconstitution unfolded in children after TCRalphabeta/CD19-depleted allogeneic hematopoietic cell transplantation.

Interpreted using the paper, the treatment or condition label stands for: allogeneic hematopoietic cell transplantation with graft depleted of TCRalphabeta T cells and CD19 B cells. TCRalphabeta/CD19-depleted allogeneic hematopoietic cell grafts were given to the transplant recipients, all of whom were children. V loses 2 bases, J loses 4 bases, and the germline ends lie 12 bases apart. Taken from cysteine to phenylalanine, the CDR3 has 14 residues. Only the CDR3 region is kept as DNA, spanning 42 bases read in frame from base 1. The paper as a whole reports these results and caveats: The apparently early alphabetaT-cell count recovery about two months after transplant was reportedly dependent on only several hundred rapidly expanded clones derived from non-depleted graft cells. In some patients, the high TCRbeta diversity seen at day 60 was put down to recipient T cells and intrathymic progenitors that had survived conditioning. Over subsequent months, a decline in hyperexpanded clone frequencies was noted, and after one year, T-cell counts and TCRbeta diversity were mostly ascribed to newly produced T cells.

The method behind the library was PCR. The instrument given in TCRdb is Illumina HiSeq 2500. TCR library preparation used molecular barcoding, with unique molecular identifiers applied to normalize quantification of the TCRbeta repertoire. Using fastp trimming at Q25 and MiXCR clonotype assembly, TCRdb reanalyzed the public sequencing data and kept in-frame beta chains. A single entry per CDR3 protein holds the most common genes and DNA from its merged rows. Present in this sample are roughly 420,000 distinct CDR3 sequences, around 15% of which were seen just once. The ten largest clones capture 25% to 35% of the sample. This clonotype was counted many times. Its antigen target is currently unknown. Per-base qualities were not stored, and no clone one base away is much larger.

This clonotype was sampled from a boy in the first two years of life who had a stem cell transplant for Wiskott-Aldrich syndrome, so the T cells may come from the graft donor. The sample in question was PBMCs, mostly from graft donor cells, obtained 360 days after TCRalphabeta/CD19-depleted stem cell transplant. The sequence is built from TRBV12-3 or TRBV12-4 and TRBJ2-7, with the D gene not confidently named. The sequenced DNA is TGTGCCAGCAGTTTAATCAGGAAAAGGTACGAGCAGTACTTC. This is translated as CASSLIRKRYEQYF.